The present T cell receptor (beta chain) was sequenced within a study of T cell responses to AZD1222 COVID-19 vaccine. Trimming removed 5 bases from V and 11 bases from J; junction bases left unmatched: 12. CDR3 size: 14 residues. Germline-derived CDR1 and CDR2 are SGHVS and FNYEAQ. Assay: immunoSEQ multiplex PCR; the TCRdb copy retains only in-frame clones and omits some. The sample includes some 200,000 clones, about 92% seen only once; the top ten take about 4%. This rearrangement joins TRBV7-6 to TRBJ1-1; 9 nucleotides match TRBD1. This sequence originates from an adult in good health. The specimen was peripheral blood, collected on day 0 of AZD1222 vaccination. The DNA for the CDR3 is TGTGCCAGCAGCCCCCGGACAGGGGTGTTTTTGGCTTTCTTT. This sequence encodes CASSPRTGVFLAFF.